This T cell receptor beta chain was recovered during a study of OX40 agonist ivuxolimab in advanced cancers. Study-wide background: Patients treated during dose escalation were battling hepatocellular carcinoma, melanoma, renal cell or head and neck cancer. Aged roughly 23 to 90 with a mean of approximately 60 years, they were approximately 80% male.

This clone was detected only a few times. The table came from immunoSEQ multiplex PCR; TCRdb's copy has only in-frame clones and leaves some out. The sample carries nearly 25,000 clones, approximately 91% recorded once. Patients were ruled out by autoimmune disease history or systemic immunosuppression. Sequencing used CD4+ or CD8+ T cells sorted from blood, obtained in a trial of the OX40 agonist ivuxolimab. This TCR was recovered from an adult with an advanced solid tumor such as melanoma, head and neck, liver or kidney cancer.

This CDR3 reads CASSQPGQASYGYTF. In nucleotides, the CDR3 is TGCGCCAGCAGCCAACCGGGACAGGCTTCCTATGGCTACACCTTC. The chain combines TRBV4-1 with TRBJ1-2, with TRBD1 matching over 8 bases. Germline CDR1 and CDR2: MGHRA and YSYEKL. V shed 2 bases, J shed 4 bases, and the junction held 6 bases outside the gene matches. The CDR3 length is 15 residues.